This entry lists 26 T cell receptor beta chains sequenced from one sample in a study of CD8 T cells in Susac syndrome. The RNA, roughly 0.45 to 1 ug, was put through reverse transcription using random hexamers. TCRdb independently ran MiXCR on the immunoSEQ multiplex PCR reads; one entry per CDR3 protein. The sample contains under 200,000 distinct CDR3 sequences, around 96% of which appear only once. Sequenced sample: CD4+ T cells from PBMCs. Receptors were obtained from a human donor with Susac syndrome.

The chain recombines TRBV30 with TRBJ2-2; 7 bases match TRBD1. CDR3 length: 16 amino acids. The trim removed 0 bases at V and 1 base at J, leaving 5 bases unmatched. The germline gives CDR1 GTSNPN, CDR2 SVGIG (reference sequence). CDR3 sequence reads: CAWSVRWTGNTGELFF. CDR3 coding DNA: TGTGCCTGGAGTGTAAGGTGGACAGGGAACACCGGGGAGCTGTTTTTT. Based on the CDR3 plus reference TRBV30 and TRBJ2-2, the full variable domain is SQTIHQWPATLVQPVGSPLSLECTVEGTSNPNLYWYRQAAGRGLQLLFYSVGIGQISSEVPQNLSASRPQDRQFILSSKKLLLSDSGFYLCAWSVRWTGNTGELFFGEGSRLTVL.

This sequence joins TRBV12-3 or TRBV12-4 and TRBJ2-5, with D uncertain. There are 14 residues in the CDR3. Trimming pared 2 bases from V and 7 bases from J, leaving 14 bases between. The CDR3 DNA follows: TGTGCCAGCAGTTTATCTCCCGGTACAAGGACCCAGTACTTC. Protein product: CASSLSPGTRTQYF.

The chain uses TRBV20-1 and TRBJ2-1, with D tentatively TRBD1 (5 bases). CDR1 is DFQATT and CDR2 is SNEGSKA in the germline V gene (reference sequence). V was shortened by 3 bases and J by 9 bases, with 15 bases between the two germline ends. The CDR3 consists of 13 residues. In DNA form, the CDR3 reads TGCAGTGCTAGTTTAGCAGGGCAGGGTGAGCAGTTCTTC. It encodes CSASLAGQGEQFF.

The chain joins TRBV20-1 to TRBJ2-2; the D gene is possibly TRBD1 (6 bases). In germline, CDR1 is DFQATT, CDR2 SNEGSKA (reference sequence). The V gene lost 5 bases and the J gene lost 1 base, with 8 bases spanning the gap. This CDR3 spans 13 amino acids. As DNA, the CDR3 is TGCAGTGCTTCGGGACAGAACACCGGGGAGCTGTTTTTT. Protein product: CSASGQNTGELFF.

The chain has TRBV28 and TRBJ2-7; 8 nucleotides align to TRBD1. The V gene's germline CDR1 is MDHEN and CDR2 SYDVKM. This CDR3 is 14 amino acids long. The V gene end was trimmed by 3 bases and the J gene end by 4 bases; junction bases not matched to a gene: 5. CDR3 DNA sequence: TGTGCCAGCAGTTTCGCAGGGGGCGGTTACGAGCAGTACTTC. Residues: CASSFAGGGYEQYF.

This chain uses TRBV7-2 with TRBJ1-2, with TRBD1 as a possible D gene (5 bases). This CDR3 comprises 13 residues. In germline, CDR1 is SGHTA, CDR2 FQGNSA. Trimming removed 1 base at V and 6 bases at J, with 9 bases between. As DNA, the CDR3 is TGTGCCAGCAGCTTAGACAGGAGTCATGGCTACACCTTC. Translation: CASSLDRSHGYTF.

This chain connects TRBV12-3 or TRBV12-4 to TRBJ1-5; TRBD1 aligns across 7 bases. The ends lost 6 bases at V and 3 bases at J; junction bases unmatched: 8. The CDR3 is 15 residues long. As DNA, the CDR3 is TGTGCCAGCAGGCCGGGACAGAGCTTCAATCAGCCCCAGCATTTT. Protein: CASRPGQSFNQPQHF.

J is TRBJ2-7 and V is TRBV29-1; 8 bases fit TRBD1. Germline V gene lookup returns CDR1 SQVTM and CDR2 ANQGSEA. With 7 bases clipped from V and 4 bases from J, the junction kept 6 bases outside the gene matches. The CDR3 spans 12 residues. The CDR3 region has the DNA TGCAGCGGTTCGCAGGGGGCGTACGAGCAGTACTTC. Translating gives CSGSQGAYEQYF.

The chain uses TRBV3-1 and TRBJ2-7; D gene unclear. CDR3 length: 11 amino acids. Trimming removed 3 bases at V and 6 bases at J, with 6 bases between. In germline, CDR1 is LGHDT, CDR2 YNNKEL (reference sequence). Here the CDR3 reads CASSHLREQYV. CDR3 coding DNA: TGTGCCAGCAGCCACCTGCGCGAGCAGTACGTC.

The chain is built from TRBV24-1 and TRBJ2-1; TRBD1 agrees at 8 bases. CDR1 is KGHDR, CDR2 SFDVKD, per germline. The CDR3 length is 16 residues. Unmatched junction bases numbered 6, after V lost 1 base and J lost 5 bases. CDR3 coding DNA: TGTGCCACCAGTGATTTCGGGACAGGAGGTAACAATGAGCAGTTCTTC. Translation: CATSDFGTGGNNEQFF.

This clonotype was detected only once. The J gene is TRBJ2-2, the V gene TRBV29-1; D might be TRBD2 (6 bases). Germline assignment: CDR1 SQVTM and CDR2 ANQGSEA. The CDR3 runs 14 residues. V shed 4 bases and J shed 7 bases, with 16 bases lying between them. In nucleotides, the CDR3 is TGCAGCGTTGCGTACGGGAGTCTAGTCGGGGAGCTGTTTTTT. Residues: CSVAYGSLVGELFF.

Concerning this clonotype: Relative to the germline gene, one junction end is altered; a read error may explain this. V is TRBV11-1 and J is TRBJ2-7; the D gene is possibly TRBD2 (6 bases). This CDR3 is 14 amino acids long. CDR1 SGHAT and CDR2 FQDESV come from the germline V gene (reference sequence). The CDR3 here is CASSVADSSYEQYF. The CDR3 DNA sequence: TGTGCCAGCAGCGTAGCGGATAGCTCCTACGAGCAGTACTTC.

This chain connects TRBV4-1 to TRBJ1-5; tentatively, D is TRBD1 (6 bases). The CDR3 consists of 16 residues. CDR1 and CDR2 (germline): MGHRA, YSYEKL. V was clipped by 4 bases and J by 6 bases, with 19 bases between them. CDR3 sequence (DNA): TGCGCCAGCAGCCTCCGACCGGACAGCCAAACTCAGCCCCAGCATTTT. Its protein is CASSLRPDSQTQPQHF.

CDR3: CASSRLGVYEQYV. DNA for the CDR3: TGTGCCAGCAGCCGGCTAGGGGTATACGAGCAGTACGTC. The chain has TRBV5-4 and TRBJ2-7, with D possibly being TRBD1 (5 bases). Deletions cut 4 bases from V and 4 bases from J, with 12 bases between. Per germline, CDR1 SGHNT and CDR2 YYREEE (reference sequence). The CDR3 covers 13 residues.

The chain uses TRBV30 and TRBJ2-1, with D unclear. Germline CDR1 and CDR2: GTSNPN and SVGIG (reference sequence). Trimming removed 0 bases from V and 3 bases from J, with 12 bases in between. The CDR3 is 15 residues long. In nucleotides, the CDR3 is TGTGCCTGGAGTGTTGTAGGGATAAACTACAATGAGCAGTTCTTC. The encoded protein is CAWSVVGINYNEQFF.

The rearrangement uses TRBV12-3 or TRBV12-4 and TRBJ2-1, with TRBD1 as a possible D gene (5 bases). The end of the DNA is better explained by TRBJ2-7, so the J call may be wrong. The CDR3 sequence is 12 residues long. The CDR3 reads CASSFSRGEQYV. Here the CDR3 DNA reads TGTGCCAGCAGTTTTAGTAGGGGCGAGCAGTACGTC.

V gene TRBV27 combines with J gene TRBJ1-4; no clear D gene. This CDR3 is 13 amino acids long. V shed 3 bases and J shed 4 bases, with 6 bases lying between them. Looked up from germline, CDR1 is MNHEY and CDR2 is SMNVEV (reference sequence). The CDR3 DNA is TGTGCCAGCAGTTTGGTTCGTAATGAAAAACTGTTTTTT. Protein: CASSLVRNEKLFF.

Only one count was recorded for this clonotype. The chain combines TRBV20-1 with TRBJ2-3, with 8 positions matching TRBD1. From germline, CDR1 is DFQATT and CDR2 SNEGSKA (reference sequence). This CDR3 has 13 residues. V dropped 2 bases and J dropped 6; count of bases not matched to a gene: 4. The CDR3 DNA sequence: TGCAGTGCTAGACAGGGGGCTCGGGATACGCAGTATTTT. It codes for CSARQGARDTQYF.

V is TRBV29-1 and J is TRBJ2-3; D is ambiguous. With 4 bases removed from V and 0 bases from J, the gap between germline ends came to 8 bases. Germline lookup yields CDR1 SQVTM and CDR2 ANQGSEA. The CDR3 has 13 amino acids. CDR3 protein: CSVGHRSTDTQYF. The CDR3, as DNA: TGCAGCGTTGGCCACCGAAGCACAGATACGCAGTATTTT.

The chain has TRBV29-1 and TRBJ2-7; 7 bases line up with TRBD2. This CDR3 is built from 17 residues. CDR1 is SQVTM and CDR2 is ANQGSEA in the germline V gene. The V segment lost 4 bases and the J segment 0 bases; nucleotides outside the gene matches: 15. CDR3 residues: CSVGEGNLAGSSYEQYF. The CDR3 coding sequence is TGCAGCGTTGGGGAGGGGAATCTAGCAGGGAGCTCCTACGAGCAGTACTTC.

CDR3 protein: CASSVKRWEKLFF. CDR3 sequence (DNA): TGTGCCAGCAGTGTAAAGCGTTGGGAAAAACTGTTTTTT. The chain joins TRBV2 to TRBJ1-4; D uncertain. The V and J ends lost 4 bases and 8 bases respectively, with 11 bases between them. The germline gives CDR1 SNHLY, CDR2 FYNNEI. CDR3 length: 13 residues.

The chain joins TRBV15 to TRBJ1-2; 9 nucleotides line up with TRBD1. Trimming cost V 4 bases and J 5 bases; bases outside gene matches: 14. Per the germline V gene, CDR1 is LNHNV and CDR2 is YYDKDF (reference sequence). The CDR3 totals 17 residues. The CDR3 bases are TGTGCCACCAGCAAGCTTCGACAGGGGGATGGGGCGTATGGCTACACCTTC. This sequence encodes CATSKLRQGDGAYGYTF.

The CDR3 DNA is TGTGCCAGCTCGCCAAGACAGGAGGCAGAGACCCAGTACTTC. Protein product: CASSPRQEAETQYF. V gene TRBV18 combines with J gene TRBJ2-5; tentative D call: TRBD1 (6 bases). The CDR3 consists of 14 residues. V gave up 6 bases and J gave up 4 bases, with 15 bases separating them. Germline loops: CDR1 KGHSH, CDR2 LQKENI.

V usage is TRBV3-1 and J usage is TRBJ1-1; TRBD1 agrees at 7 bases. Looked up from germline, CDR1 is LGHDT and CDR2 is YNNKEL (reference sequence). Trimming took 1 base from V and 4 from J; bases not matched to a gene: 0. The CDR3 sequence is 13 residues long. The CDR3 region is CASSQAGGTEAFF. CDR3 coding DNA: TGTGCCAGCAGCCAAGCAGGGGGCACTGAAGCTTTCTTT.

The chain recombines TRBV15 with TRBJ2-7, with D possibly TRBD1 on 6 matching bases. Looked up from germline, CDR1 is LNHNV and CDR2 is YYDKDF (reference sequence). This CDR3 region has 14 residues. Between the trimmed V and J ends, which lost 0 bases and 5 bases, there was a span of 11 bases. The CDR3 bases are TGTGCCACCAGCAGAGATTACAGGGCTGACGAGCAGTACTTC. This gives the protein CATSRDYRADEQYF.

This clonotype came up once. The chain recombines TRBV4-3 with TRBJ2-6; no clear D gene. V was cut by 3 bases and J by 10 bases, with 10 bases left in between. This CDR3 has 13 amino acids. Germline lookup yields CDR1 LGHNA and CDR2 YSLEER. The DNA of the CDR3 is TGCGCCAGCAGCCATCTAGACGGGAACGTCCTGACTTTC. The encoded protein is CASSHLDGNVLTF.